Shown below are 9 T cell receptor beta chains from a single sample sequenced in a study of blood T cell repertoires in COVID-19. Only in-frame clones appear in the TCRdb table, and some are missing; sequencing was by immunoSEQ multiplex PCR. The table has 200,000 to 250,000 clones, 88% seen once; the top ten hold less than 2%. Sequencing was performed on peripheral blood. The receptors here all came from an older man with acute or convalescent COVID-19.

The chain uses TRBV7-8 and TRBJ2-1; maybe TRBD1 (5 bases). V lost 5 bases and J lost 0, with 5 bases in between. Germline V lookup: CDR1 SGHVS, CDR2 FQNEAQ. The CDR3 consists of 13 residues. The CDR3 bases are TGTGCCAGCAGCAGGGGCTCCTACAATGAGCAGTTCTTC. It is translated as CASSRGSYNEQFF.

This chain uses TRBV7-2 with TRBJ1-2; TRBD1 agrees at 9 bases. The trim removed 6 bases at V and 3 bases at J, leaving 2 bases unmatched. The CDR3 is 13 residues long. Germline V gene data show CDR1 as SGHTA and CDR2 as FQGNSA. The CDR3 reads CASRGQGYYGYTF. In nucleotides, the CDR3 is TGTGCCAGCAGAGGACAGGGGTACTATGGCTACACCTTC.

The chain combines TRBV3-1 (or the pseudogene TRBV3-2) with TRBJ2-1; D might be TRBD1 (5 bases). This CDR3 has 16 amino acids. V was clipped by 4 bases and J by 3 bases, with 16 bases between them. Germline values: CDR1 LGHDT, CDR2 YNNKEL (reference sequence). The CDR3 is CASSPSTASYYNEQFF. CDR3 bases: TGTGCCAGCAGCCCTTCGACAGCAAGTTACTACAATGAGCAGTTCTTC.

This clone occurred once. The chain has TRBV6-6 and TRBJ1-6, with D possibly matching TRBD1 (5 bases). Germline CDR1 and CDR2: MNHNY and SVGAGI (reference sequence). V lost 6 bases to trimming and J lost 3 bases, with 9 bases between them. The CDR3 sequence is 14 residues long. CDR3 bases: TGTGCCAGCAGGTCCGACAGCTATAATTCACCCCTCCACTTT. It is translated as CASRSDSYNSPLHF.

The V and J genes are TRBV30 and TRBJ1-4; D gene uncertain. CDR1 and CDR2 (germline): GTSNPN, SVGIG (reference sequence). Trimming took 5 bases from V and 12 from J, leaving 13 bases between them. The CDR3 contains 11 residues. CDR3 sequence (DNA): TGTGCCTGGTCGGATCGTACAGAACTGTTTTTT. Protein sequence: CAWSDRTELFF.

V gene TRBV6-2 or TRBV6-3 combines with J gene TRBJ1-1, with 7 nucleotides matching TRBD1. The J segment lost 2 bases and the V segment lost 7 bases, leaving 4 bases of the junction unmatched. The CDR3 is 13 amino acids. From germline, CDR1 is MNHEY and CDR2 SVGEGT. The CDR3 region is CASTPGGNTEAFF. The DNA of the CDR3 is TGTGCCAGCACCCCAGGGGGTAACACTGAAGCTTTCTTT.

The rearrangement uses TRBV2 and TRBJ1-5; tentative D call: TRBD1 (5 bases). The V gene's germline CDR1 is SNHLY and CDR2 FYNNEI. Trimming removed 4 bases from V and 2 bases from J, with 18 bases in between. This CDR3 comprises 17 residues. CDR3 region: CASSGRGPGSGNQPQHF. CDR3 DNA: TGTGCCAGCAGTGGTAGGGGACCCGGGAGCGGCAATCAGCCCCAGCATTTT.

The rearrangement links TRBV27 to TRBJ1-2, with TRBD1 as a possible D gene (6 bases). Germline lookup yields CDR1 MNHEY and CDR2 SMNVEV (reference sequence). The CDR3 spans 13 residues. V shed 5 bases and J shed 8 bases, with 15 bases lying between them. CDR3 region: CASSTGTLRGYTF. CDR3 DNA: TGTGCCAGCAGTACCGGGACACTACGGGGCTACACCTTC.

The chain carries TRBV7-3 and TRBJ2-3, with TRBD2 as a possible D gene (7 bases). The ends were cut back, 5 bases at V and 2 bases at J, with 14 bases in the middle. Per the germline V gene, CDR1 is SGHTA and CDR2 is FQGTGA. The CDR3 covers 15 residues. The CDR3 sequence is CASSRRGGDTDTQYF. CDR3 DNA: TGTGCCAGCAGCCGCCGCGGGGGCGACACAGATACGCAGTATTTT.